The clone carrying this T cell receptor (beta chain) appeared many times. What it recognizes is unknown. Synthesis of cDNA was carried out by template-switch 5'RACE. The reaction used 10-nucleotide random UMIs. Every sequencing run generated in excess of 170 million TCR-beta sequences. These sequences covered 15-18 subjects. One entry per CDR3 protein, called by TCRdb with MiXCR from the 5' RACE reads. The table shows 20,000 to 30,000 distinct CDR3 sequences, with 2.5% occurring only once. The ends were cut back, 3 bases at V and 1 base at J, with 10 bases in the middle. Germline values: CDR1 SEHNR, CDR2 FQNEAQ (reference sequence). This CDR3 spans 15 amino acids. The unsorted libraries were prepared from 2 million PBMCs (stored at -80 C). The data were taken from a study of neurological immune-mediated disorders. The study's findings and limits: With the multiple sclerosis repertoire cluster, none of the clinical or MRI features showed an association.

The gene calls are TRBV7-9 and TRBJ1-3; tentatively, D is TRBD1 (6 bases). The material sequenced was PBMCs. This clonotype originated in a woman aged 45 to 65 with multiple sclerosis. In nucleotides, the CDR3 is TGTGCCAGCAGCTTGGAGGGGGGATCTGGAAACACCATATATTTT. It translates to CASSLEGGSGNTIYF.